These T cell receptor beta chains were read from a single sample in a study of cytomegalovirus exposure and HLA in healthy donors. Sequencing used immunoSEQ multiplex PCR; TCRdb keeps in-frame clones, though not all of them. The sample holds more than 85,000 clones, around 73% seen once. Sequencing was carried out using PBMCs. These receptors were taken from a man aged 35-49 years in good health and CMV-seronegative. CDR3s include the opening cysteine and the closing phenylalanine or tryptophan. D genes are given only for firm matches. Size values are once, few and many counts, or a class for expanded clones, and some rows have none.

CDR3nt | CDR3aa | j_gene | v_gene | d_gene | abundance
TGTGCCAGCAGTTTAAGAAACAGGGCAACTAATGAAAAACTGTTTTTT | CASSLRNRATNEKLFF | TRBJ1-4 | TRBV28 | - | -
TGTGCCAGCAGCCGCGCTAGCGGGGGGGCTTACGAGCAGTACTTC | CASSRASGGAYEQYF | TRBJ2-7 | TRBV4-2 | TRBD2 | -
TGTGCCAGCAGCCAAGTCTCGACCGGGGAGCTGTTTTTT | CASSQVSTGELFF | TRBJ2-2 | TRBV14 | - | -
TGTGCCAGCAGCTTACTTAGAACGTCTGGCTACACCTTC | CASSLLRTSGYTF | TRBJ1-2 | TRBV7-2 | - | -
TGTGCCAGCAGCCCTTGGACAGGGAGCTCCTACGAGCAGTACTTC | CASSPWTGSSYEQYF | TRBJ2-7 | TRBV7-6 | TRBD1 | -
TGCGCCAGCAGCCAAGACGTTTGGGCAGTCTATGGCTACACCTTC | CASSQDVWAVYGYTF | TRBJ1-2 | TRBV4-1 | - | -
TGTGCCAGCTCTCTGGACAGACCGGTAAATGAAAAACTGTTTTTT | CASSLDRPVNEKLFF | TRBJ1-4 | TRBV18 | - | -
TGCAGCGTTGGCTCTCGCGCAGATACGCAGTATTTT | CSVGSRADTQYF | TRBJ2-3 | TRBV29-1 | - | -
TGTGCCAGCTCACGGGGGACAGCCACAGATACGCAGTATTTT | CASSRGTATDTQYF | TRBJ2-3 | TRBV18 | TRBD1 | few
TGCGCCAGCAGCTCTCAGACAGGGGACTACACCTTC | CASSSQTGDYTF | TRBJ1-2 | TRBV4-3 | TRBD1 | few
TGTGCCAGCAGTGCCAGGACAGGGGGACCTTACGAGCAGTACTTC | CASSARTGGPYEQYF | TRBJ2-7 | TRBV25-1 | TRBD1 | -
TGTGCCAGCGGTCTGGCGGGGGGGGCGTGGTACTTC | CASGLAGGAWYF | TRBJ2-7 | TRBV6-5 | TRBD2 | -
TGTGCCAGCAGTCGCGGGACTACCAACACTGAAGCTTTCTTT | CASSRGTTNTEAFF | TRBJ1-1 | TRBV6-1 | - | -
TGTGCCAGCACCATGGATCGGGGGAGGGTGAACACTGAAGCTTTCTTT | CASTMDRGRVNTEAFF | TRBJ1-1 | TRBV28 | - | -
TGTGCCAGCAGCCCCACAGGTGGGCGTAACACTGAAGCTTTCTTT | CASSPTGGRNTEAFF | TRBJ1-1 | TRBV7-2 | - | -
TGTGCCGGCCTGATGGGCAACCTCTCCTACGAGCAGTACTTC | CAGLMGNLSYEQYF | TRBJ2-7 | TRBV6-1 | - | -
TGTGCCAGCAGCTTAGGGGGCCAGGGGGATTCACCCCTCCACTTT | CASSLGGQGDSPLHF | TRBJ1-6 | TRBV7-2 | TRBD1 | -
TGCAGCGTTGCTCTTTCGGATGGGGGGGGTAATTCACCCCTCCACTTT | CSVALSDGGGNSPLHF | TRBJ1-6 | TRBV29-1 | - | -
TGTGCTACGGGACTAGCGGGGGGGAGCTCCTACAATGAGCAGTTCTTC | CATGLAGGSSYNEQFF | TRBJ2-1 | TRBV27 | TRBD2 | few
TGTGCCAGCAACTCGGGGACAGGGGGCCCCGGGGAGCTGTTTTTT | CASNSGTGGPGELFF | TRBJ2-2 | TRBV7-8 | TRBD1 | once
TGTGCCAGCAGACCTTGGGGGGGGCTAGGTAATGAAAAACTGTTTTTT | CASRPWGGLGNEKLFF | TRBJ1-4 | TRBV6-6 | - | -
TGTGCCAGCACTACCTTCGGTGGAGGCAATCAGCCCCAGCATTTT | CASTTFGGGNQPQHF | TRBJ1-5 | TRBV28 | - | -
TGTGCCATCAGAGCAAACCAGGGGAACACTGAAGCTTTCTTT | CAIRANQGNTEAFF | TRBJ1-1 | TRBV10-3 | - | few
TGTGCCAGTAGTATTAACCCCGTCGGGAACACTGAAGCTTTCTTT | CASSINPVGNTEAFF | TRBJ1-1 | TRBV19 | - | once
TGTGCCAGCAGTGAGACGACAGCGTATGGCTACACCTTC | CASSETTAYGYTF | TRBJ1-2 | TRBV6-5 | - | -
TGTGCCAGCAGCAGGTCAGGGTACGAGCAGTACTTC | CASSRSGYEQYF | TRBJ2-7 | TRBV28 | - | once
TGTGCCACATCATCCGGACAGTATGAAGCTTTCTTT | CATSSGQYEAFF | TRBJ1-1 | TRBV19 | - | -
TGTGCCAGTAGTCGGACAGGCCGGAATTCACCCCTCCACTTT | CASSRTGRNSPLHF | TRBJ1-6 | TRBV19 | TRBD1 | -
TGTGCCAGCAGTTTAAGTGGGGGCCGGCTAAGAGGCTATGGCTACACCTTC | CASSLSGGRLRGYGYTF | TRBJ1-2 | TRBV28 | - | -
TGCGCCAGCAGCCAAGGTTCGGGGGAGCAGTACTTC | CASSQGSGEQYF | TRBJ2-7 | TRBV4-3 | - | once
TGTGCCAGCTTAGCCCGGGGGGAAAACATTCAGTACTTC | CASLARGENIQYF | TRBJ2-4 | TRBV27 | TRBD2 | -
TGTGCCAGCAGCGTATCTGCAACTAATGAAAAACTGTTTTTT | CASSVSATNEKLFF | TRBJ1-4 | TRBV9 | - | -
TGTGCCATCAGGGGACAGGTGGGATTTGGCACTGAAGCTTTCTTT | CAIRGQVGFGTEAFF | TRBJ1-1 | TRBV10-3 | TRBD1 | -
TGTGCCAGCAGTACAAGCGGGATGAGCTCCTACGAGCAGTACTTC | CASSTSGMSSYEQYF | TRBJ2-7 | TRBV27 | TRBD2 | few
TGCGCCAGCAGCCAAGATACCGGGGGGGCCTACGAGCAGTACTTC | CASSQDTGGAYEQYF | TRBJ2-7 | TRBV4-1 | TRBD2 | once
TGCGCCAGCAGCCAATTATTCACAGGGGCGGAGACCCAGTACTTC | CASSQLFTGAETQYF | TRBJ2-5 | TRBV4-1 | TRBD1 | -
TGTGCCAGCAGTGAGGCGATCAGGGGGCCCAATCAGCCCCAGCATTTT | CASSEAIRGPNQPQHF | TRBJ1-5 | TRBV6-1 | TRBD1 | -
TGTGCCAGCAGCGCAGGATGGATGGCCCCGACGGCCACTGAAGCTTTCTTT | CASSAGWMAPTATEAFF | TRBJ1-1 | TRBV7-8 | - | -
TGTGCCTGGAGTGTGGGACAGGGGAGCCAGCCCCAGCATTTT | CAWSVGQGSQPQHF | TRBJ1-5 | TRBV30 | TRBD1 | once
TGTGCCAGCAGCGACAGGGGTTTGGCTAATGAAAAACTGTTTTTT | CASSDRGLANEKLFF | TRBJ1-4 | TRBV7-2 | TRBD1 | -
TGTGCCAGCAGGCAGGGACAGGGCAACACTGAAGCTTTCTTT | CASRQGQGNTEAFF | TRBJ1-1 | TRBV6-5 | TRBD1 | -
TGTGCCAGCAGCCCGGGTAATCAGCCCCAGCATTTT | CASSPGNQPQHF | TRBJ1-5 | TRBV7-9 | - | -
TGCAGCGCCCAAAAAGGTCGGGGGGGGTGGCCCCGAGTGACAGATACGCAGTATTTT | CSAQKGRGGWPRVTDTQYF | TRBJ2-3 | TRBV29-1 | TRBD2 | few
TGTGCCAGCAAGGAGATACCTGAAGCTTTCTTT | CASKEIPEAFF | TRBJ1-1 | TRBV2 | - | -
TGTGCCAGCAGTAGATGGGGCTTCTCGGGAAACACCATATATTTT | CASSRWGFSGNTIYF | TRBJ1-3 | TRBV6-1 | - | -
TGTGCCAGCTATCGGGCGGGGACCGGGGAGCTGTTTTTT | CASYRAGTGELFF | TRBJ2-2 | TRBV6-1 | - | -
TGCGCCAGCAGCCAAGTGGCGGGATATGGCTACACCTTC | CASSQVAGYGYTF | TRBJ1-2 | TRBV4-3 | - | -
TGTGCCAGCAGCCCGACTAGGAACTTGCAAGAGACCCAGTACTTC | CASSPTRNLQETQYF | TRBJ2-5 | TRBV7-8 | - | -
TGCAGCGTTCAGACAGGGGCTGACACTGAAGCTTTCTTT | CSVQTGADTEAFF | TRBJ1-1 | TRBV29-1 | TRBD1 | -
TGTGCCAGCAGCGTTAGCGGGGGGGCGGGGAATGAGCAGTTCTTC | CASSVSGGAGNEQFF | TRBJ2-1 | TRBV9 | TRBD2 | -
TGTGCCAGCAGTTTACGGGACACTTACAATGAGCAGTTCTTC | CASSLRDTYNEQFF | TRBJ2-1 | TRBV28 | - | -